The 25 T cell receptor beta chains listed next were all sequenced from one sample in a study of siplizumab effects on memory and regulatory T cells. Sequencing used immunoSEQ multiplex PCR; TCRdb keeps in-frame clones, though not all of them. This table holds some 100,000 clones, around 90% found once. Sequencing was carried out using CD4+ T cells sorted from blood. Receptor source: a human donor in good health.

The CDR3 region is CASSAVDASYNEQFF. CDR3 coding DNA: TGCGCCAGCAGCGCAGTAGATGCATCCTACAATGAGCAGTTCTTC. V and J are TRBV4-1 and TRBJ2-1, with unresolved D. Germline V CDR1 and CDR2: MGHRA, YSYEKL. The V end lost 5 bases, the J end lost 1 base, and 12 bases lay between the germline ends. This CDR3 has 15 amino acids.

The rearrangement uses TRBV11-2 and TRBJ1-3, with D possibly being TRBD1 (6 bases). From germline, CDR1 is SGHAT and CDR2 FQNNGV. Between the trimmed V and J ends, which lost 6 bases and 2 bases, there was a span of 17 bases. The length of the CDR3 is 16 residues. The CDR3 region is CASSQRDMAAGNTIYF. The CDR3 region has the DNA TGTGCCAGCAGTCAACGGGACATGGCGGCTGGAAACACCATATATTTT.

The rearrangement uses TRBV5-4 and TRBJ2-1; 7 nucleotides agree with TRBD2. The CDR3 loop spans 15 amino acids. Germline CDR1 and CDR2: SGHNT and YYREEE (reference sequence). With V trimmed by 4 bases and J by 0 bases, 4 bases remained unmatched. The CDR3 coding sequence is TGTGCCAGCAGCGGCGGGGGAAACTCCTACAATGAGCAGTTCTTC. It specifies CASSGGGNSYNEQFF.

The V and J genes are TRBV7-3 and TRBJ1-2; no reliable D call. Germline CDR1 is SGHTA and CDR2 is FQGTGA. The CDR3 runs to 13 residues. V lost 1 base and J lost 5, with 8 bases in between. The CDR3 reads CASSLSAVYGYTF. The CDR3 nucleotides are TGTGCCAGCAGCTTAAGCGCGGTGTATGGCTACACCTTC.

The V and J genes are TRBV18 and TRBJ2-6; D unresolved. Germline V lookup: CDR1 KGHSH, CDR2 LQKENI. V lost 1 base, J lost 1 base, and 11 bases lay in between. The CDR3 length is 17 residues. The CDR3 region is CASSPLAFPSGANVLTF. The CDR3 nucleotides are TGTGCCAGCTCACCACTGGCTTTCCCTTCTGGGGCCAACGTCCTGACTTTC.

V gene TRBV5-4 combines with J gene TRBJ2-5; 10 positions agree with TRBD2. V lost 7 bases and J lost 4; bases outside the gene matches: 7. In germline, CDR1 is SGHNT, CDR2 YYREEE (reference sequence). The CDR3 is 14 residues long. The CDR3 nucleotides read TGTGCCAGCGGTAGCGGGGGGCCGGGAGAGACCCAGTACTTC. Translation gives CASGSGGPGETQYF.

This chain links TRBV11-2 with TRBJ2-2; D unclear. The ends were cut back, 0 bases at V and 7 bases at J, with 6 bases in the middle. This CDR3 comprises 13 residues. Per germline, CDR1 SGHAT and CDR2 FQNNGV. CDR3 nucleotides: TGTGCCAGCAGCTTAGATCGTGGCGGGGAGCTGTTTTTT. Translation gives CASSLDRGGELFF.

The chain links TRBV10-3 to TRBJ1-3; 7 positions agree with TRBD1. CDR3 length: 14 residues. Germline CDR1 ENHRY, CDR2 SYGVKD. With 10 bases clipped from V and 1 base from J, the junction kept 7 bases outside the gene matches. The DNA of the CDR3 is TGTGCCACAGCCTTGACAGGGTCTGGAAACACCATATATTTT. This encodes CATALTGSGNTIYF.

V and J are TRBV7-3 and TRBJ2-2; 7 nucleotides align to TRBD2. The CDR3 has 15 residues. CDR1 and CDR2 (germline): SGHTA, FQGTGA. V gave up 5 bases and J gave up 3 bases; unmatched junction bases: 6. The chain's CDR3 is CASSRGEADTGELFF. For the CDR3, the DNA is TGTGCCAGCAGCCGGGGGGAGGCGGACACCGGGGAGCTGTTTTTT.

This clone was seen a single time. The chain couples TRBV4-3 to TRBJ2-5; 7 nucleotides line up with TRBD2. Germline CDR1 is LGHNA and CDR2 is YSLEER. V lost 3 bases to trimming and J lost 2 bases; unmatched junction nucleotides: 9. The CDR3 has 16 amino acids. The CDR3 DNA follows: TGCGCCAGCAGCCAGGCTGGTGGGGGGGGGCAAGAGACCCAGTACTTC. Its protein product is CASSQAGGGGQETQYF.

The V call is TRBV20-1, the J call TRBJ1-2, with TRBD1 matching 7 bases. The length of the CDR3 is 11 residues. Germline assignment: CDR1 DFQATT and CDR2 SNEGSKA (reference sequence). With 6 bases clipped from V and 8 bases from J, the junction kept 6 bases outside the gene matches. In DNA, the CDR3 is TGCAGTGCGAATACAGGGGTCGGCTACACCTTC. It translates to CSANTGVGYTF.

The rearrangement joins TRBV11-3 to TRBJ2-7, with 7 nucleotides matching TRBD2. Germline CDR1 reads SGHNT; CDR2 reads YENEEA. The V segment lost 4 bases and the J segment 6 bases; nucleotides outside the gene matches: 12. CDR3 size: 15 residues. CDR3 in DNA: TGTGCCAGCAGCTCGGGGGGAACAGGATCGGGCGAGCAGTACTTC. This gives the protein CASSSGGTGSGEQYF.

The chain uses TRBV12-5 and TRBJ2-5; D could derive from TRBD1 or TRBD2 (5 bases each). Germline CDR1 reads LGHNT; CDR2 reads FRNRAP. Deletions cut 3 bases from V and 1 base from J, with 9 bases between. The CDR3 is made up of 14 amino acids. The CDR3 nucleotides are TGTGCTAGTGGTTTTTCGGGGCTCCAAGAGACCCAGTACTTC. Its translation is CASGFSGLQETQYF.

The chain combines TRBV6-5 with TRBJ2-3, with D tentatively TRBD1 or TRBD2 (5 bases each). V was trimmed by 1 base and J by 3 bases, leaving 14 bases between them. In germline, CDR1 is MNHEY, CDR2 SVGAGI. The CDR3 is 16 amino acids. The CDR3 sequence is CASSYWGPSVTDTQYF. The CDR3 DNA sequence: TGTGCCAGCAGTTACTGGGGACCCAGTGTGACAGATACGCAGTATTTT.

V usage is TRBV7-2 and J usage is TRBJ2-3; D remains ambiguous. V was pared by 6 bases and J by 6 bases, with 16 bases between. Germline V gene lookup returns CDR1 SGHTA and CDR2 FQGNSA. This CDR3 has 14 residues. As DNA, the CDR3 is TGTGCCAGCAGTCGAGGTCCCCCCTGGGATACGCAGTATTTT. Residues: CASSRGPPWDTQYF.

V usage is TRBV6-5 and J usage is TRBJ2-3; D call uncertain. V lost 0 bases and J lost 1, with 8 bases in between. Per germline, CDR1 MNHEY and CDR2 SVGAGI. The CDR3 sequence is 15 residues long. CDR3 sequence (DNA): TGTGCCAGCAGTTACTCGAAGCCTGGCACAGATACGCAGTATTTT. This translates into CASSYSKPGTDTQYF.

Worth noting for this clone: The sample holds other DNA sequences that translate to the same CDR3. V gene TRBV9 combines with J gene TRBJ1-1; D is perhaps TRBD1 (5 bases). Germline CDR1 reads SGDLS; CDR2 reads YYNGEE. CDR3 length: 14 residues. V dropped 0 bases and J dropped 1 base, with 7 bases sitting between them. The CDR3 loop reads CASSVAGGNTEAFF. CDR3 in DNA: TGTGCCAGCAGCGTAGCGGGGGGGAACACTGAAGCTTTCTTT.

V usage is TRBV6-5 and J usage is TRBJ1-5; D is ambiguous. Trimming stripped 6 bases from V and 4 bases from J, with 13 bases between. The CDR3 contains 14 residues. CDR1 is MNHEY and CDR2 is SVGAGI in the germline V gene. CDR3 DNA sequence: TGTGCCAGCAGCCTCGATCCCCGAAATCAGCCCCAGCATTTT. It yields the protein CASSLDPRNQPQHF.

This chain joins TRBV13 and TRBJ2-7; the D gene could be TRBD1 or TRBD2 (5 bases each). Germline V gene data show CDR1 as PRHDT and CDR2 as FYEKMQ (reference sequence). Trimming stripped 5 bases from V and 6 bases from J, with 17 bases between. The CDR3 extends over 14 amino acids. Here the CDR3 DNA reads TGTGCCAGCAGCCCCGAGCCTATGAGGGGCGAGCAGTACTTC. Amino acid sequence: CASSPEPMRGEQYF.

V and J are TRBV6-1 and TRBJ2-3; the match to TRBD2 covers 9 bases. This CDR3 has 15 residues. Germline CDR1 reads MNHNS; CDR2 reads SASEGT. V was pared by 6 bases and J by 0 bases, with 4 bases of the junction left unmatched. The DNA for the CDR3 is TGTGCCAGCAGGGGACTAGCAGCTAGCACAGATACGCAGTATTTT. Translating gives CASRGLAASTDTQYF.

The rearrangement uses TRBV9 and TRBJ2-2; no firm D call. This CDR3 has 16 residues. V was clipped by 0 bases and J by 1 base, with 10 bases between them. Per the germline V gene, CDR1 is SGDLS and CDR2 is YYNGEE. The CDR3 sequence is CASSVGVVKNTGELFF. CDR3 DNA sequence: TGTGCCAGCAGCGTAGGCGTAGTTAAGAACACCGGGGAGCTGTTTTTT.

The chain has TRBV20-1 and TRBJ1-2, with TRBD1 as a possible D gene (5 bases). The V and J ends lost 6 bases and 5 bases respectively, with 10 bases between them. The CDR3 extends over 11 amino acids. Per the germline V gene, CDR1 is DFQATT and CDR2 is SNEGSKA (reference sequence). CDR3 region: CSATGGYGYTF. In DNA form, the CDR3 reads TGCAGTGCGACCGGGGGTTATGGCTACACCTTC.

This clone was seen at least ten times. The chain couples TRBV11-2 to TRBJ1-2, with TRBD1 identical over 7 bases. Germline V gene data show CDR1 as SGHAT and CDR2 as FQNNGV. V trimming: 5 bases; J trimming: 4 bases; junction bases outside the gene matches: 13. CDR3 length: 16 residues. The CDR3 region has the DNA TGTGCCAGCAGCGATAGGGGGACAGCTCACTCCTATGGCTACACCTTC. It encodes CASSDRGTAHSYGYTF.

The V and J genes are TRBV18 and TRBJ2-1; a possible D gene is TRBD2 (5 bases). Germline V gene lookup returns CDR1 KGHSH and CDR2 LQKENI. The ends were cut back, 3 bases at V and 2 bases at J, with 14 bases in the middle. The CDR3 is 16 amino acids. The CDR3 sequence: CASSPLEGAPYNEQFF. CDR3 bases: TGTGCCAGCTCACCGCTTGAGGGCGCCCCCTACAATGAGCAGTTCTTC.

This clone was recorded only once. The chain carries TRBV18 and TRBJ2-5; D is unresolved. The CDR3 spans 13 residues. CDR1 and CDR2 from the germline V gene are KGHSH and LQKENI. V was clipped by 2 bases and J by 5 bases, with 9 bases between them. CDR3 region: CASSPGEEETQYF. The CDR3 DNA reads as TGTGCCAGCTCACCAGGCGAGGAGGAGACCCAGTACTTC.